The rows below give T cell receptor beta chains drawn from one sample of a study of T cells after yellow fever vaccination. TCRdb reanalysed the 5' RACE reads using MiXCR and keeps one entry per CDR3 protein. The table lists over 110,000 distinct CDR3 sequences, approximately 7.7% of them singletons. The material was CD4+ T cells sorted from PBMCs, obtained 5 days after the yellow fever booster vaccination. These receptors originate from a man between 25 and 39 years old who received the YFV17D yellow fever vaccine. Both conserved end residues are part of each CDR3. Each record gives: J gene, V gene, D gene, clone size, CDR3 protein, CDR3 DNA. A D gene is named only where the DNA matches it firmly. Rows give clone size only sometimes, using once, few, many, or a class for an expanded clone.

TRBJ2-1 | TRBV9 | TRBD1 | many | CASSPVGRTGGYNEQFF | TGTGCCAGCAGCCCAGTTGGTCGGACAGGGGGCTACAATGAGCAGTTCTTC
TRBJ2-6 | TRBV5-1 | TRBD1 | many | CASSFQTGVGANVLTF | TGCGCCAGCAGCTTCCAAACAGGGGTTGGGGCCAACGTCCTGACTTTC
TRBJ2-3 | TRBV11-2 | NA | NA | CASSLGKTSTDTQYF | TGTGCCAGCAGCTTAGGGAAAACTAGCACAGATACGCAGTATTTT
TRBJ2-3 | TRBV7-2 | TRBD2 | many | CASSIGAGGLAGRTDTQYF | TGTGCCAGCAGCATCGGAGCGGGTGGACTAGCGGGCAGAACAGATACGCAGTATTTT
TRBJ2-4 | TRBV10-3 | NA | NA | CAISDGTKNIQYF | TGTGCCATCAGTGATGGGACTAAAAACATTCAGTACTTC
TRBJ2-7 | TRBV7-2 | TRBD1 | many | CASSLGLNRGQSPQYF | TGTGCCAGCAGCTTAGGATTGAACAGGGGACAATCTCCGCAGTACTTC
TRBJ1-5 | TRBV7-2 | NA | few | CASSLVGGADQPQHF | TGTGCCAGCAGCTTAGTGGGCGGAGCAGATCAGCCCCAGCATTTT
TRBJ1-5 | TRBV3-1 | NA | many | CASSHPGSQPQHF | TGTGCCAGCAGCCACCCGGGAAGTCAGCCCCAGCATTTT
TRBJ1-1 | TRBV5-1 | NA | many | CASSFAGAGNTEAFF | TGCGCCAGCAGCTTCGCAGGGGCAGGGAACACTGAAGCTTTCTTT
TRBJ1-5 | TRBV9 | NA | many | CASSVGLGVNQPQHF | TGTGCCAGCAGCGTAGGGTTGGGGGTTAATCAGCCCCAGCATTTT
TRBJ2-3 | TRBV29-1 | NA | many | CSVVLGTDTQYF | TGCAGCGTTGTCCTAGGCACAGATACGCAGTATTTT
TRBJ2-5 | TRBV20-1 | NA | many | CSAGGDALQETQYF | TGCAGTGCTGGGGGCGACGCGCTCCAAGAGACCCAGTACTTC
TRBJ1-4 | TRBV7-9 | NA | few | CASSLGLGGEKLFF | TGTGCCAGCAGCCTGGGCCTGGGGGGTGAAAAACTGTTTTTT
TRBJ2-7 | TRBV29-1 | NA | many | CSVGGGAREQYF | TGCAGCGTTGGTGGGGGGGCGAGGGAGCAGTACTTC
TRBJ2-1 | TRBV4-1 | NA | many | CASSQEPLGNNEQFF | TGCGCCAGCAGCCAAGAGCCACTAGGGAACAATGAGCAGTTCTTC
TRBJ2-3 | TRBV7-2 | NA | NA | CASRKSGYTDTQYF | TGTGCCAGCAGGAAAAGCGGTTACACCGATACGCAGTATTTT
TRBJ2-1 | TRBV10-3 | NA | many | CAIQSFSAGMSTFSYNEQFF | TGTGCCATCCAGTCTTTTTCGGCAGGGATGTCCACCTTCTCCTACAATGAGCAGTTCTTC
TRBJ2-7 | TRBV11-2 | TRBD2 | many | CASSSLTSGANPYYEQYF | TGTGCCAGCAGCTCGCTGACTAGCGGGGCGAATCCATACTACGAGCAGTACTTC
TRBJ1-5 | TRBV12-3/TRBV12-4 | NA | many | CASSFGLTGQPQHF | TGTGCCAGCAGTTTCGGTCTTACAGGTCAGCCCCAGCATTTT
TRBJ1-5 | TRBV5-1 | NA | many | CASSLDGGQPQHF | TGCGCCAGCAGCTTGGACGGGGGCCAGCCCCAGCATTTT
TRBJ2-3 | TRBV5-4 | NA | many | CASSPDHTRGQRTQYF | TGTGCCAGCAGCCCCGATCACACTCGGGGACAAAGAACGCAGTATTTT
TRBJ2-5 | TRBV7-9 | TRBD2 | NA | CASSSASGRAGETQYF | TGTGCCAGCAGCTCCGCTAGCGGGAGGGCCGGCGAGACCCAGTACTTC
TRBJ2-2 | TRBV29-1 | NA | many | CSVEGDAGELFF | TGCAGCGTTGAGGGTGACGCCGGGGAGCTGTTTTTT
TRBJ2-7 | TRBV4-2 | TRBD2 | many | CASSYRLAGDEQYF | TGTGCCAGCAGCTATAGACTAGCGGGAGACGAGCAGTACTTC
TRBJ2-1 | TRBV20-1 | NA | many | CSAIRGGQTWFF | TGCAGTGCCATTAGGGGAGGCCAAACCTGGTTCTTC
TRBJ1-2 | TRBV10-2 | NA | NA | CASNPDPLTEYYGYTF | TGCGCCAGCAATCCCGACCCGCTAACAGAATACTATGGCTACACCTTC
TRBJ1-2 | TRBV5-1 | NA | NA | CASSEFGRDRRRGYTF | TGCGCCAGCAGCGAGTTCGGCCGCGACAGGCGGAGAGGCTACACCTTC
TRBJ2-1 | TRBV5-1 | TRBD2 | many | CASSFTSEYSYNEQFF | TGCGCCAGCAGCTTTACTAGCGAGTACTCCTACAATGAGCAGTTCTTC
TRBJ2-7 | TRBV4-2 | NA | NA | CASSPGLPSYEQYF | TGTGCCAGCAGCCCTGGGCTACCCTCCTACGAGCAGTACTTC
TRBJ2-2 | TRBV30 | TRBD1 | many | CAFGQGRAGELFF | TGTGCCTTCGGACAGGGGAGGGCCGGGGAGCTGTTTTTT
TRBJ2-7 | TRBV24-1 | NA | many | CATSDSLGSEQYF | TGTGCCACCAGTGATTCTTTAGGAAGCGAGCAGTACTTC
TRBJ2-1 | TRBV20-1 | NA | many | CSADRRTSYNEQFF | TGCAGTGCAGACCGACGGACATCCTACAATGAGCAGTTCTTC
TRBJ2-5 | TRBV4-3 | NA | many | CASSQAVVQGGGETQYF | TGCGCCAGCAGCCAAGCTGTGGTCCAGGGCGGAGGGGAGACCCAGTACTTC
TRBJ2-5 | TRBV5-1 | NA | many | CASSPSQRDPWETQYF | TGCGCCAGCAGCCCCTCCCAAAGGGACCCCTGGGAGACCCAGTACTTC
TRBJ2-5 | TRBV15 | NA | many | CATSRDGPWETQYF | TGTGCCACCAGCAGAGACGGACCCTGGGAGACCCAGTACTTC
TRBJ2-2 | TRBV10-3 | NA | many | CAIRKAGAGELFF | TGTGCCATCAGGAAAGCCGGTGCCGGGGAGCTGTTTTTT
TRBJ2-7 | TRBV20-1 | TRBD2 | many | CSARDRGLGGSYEQYF | TGCAGTGCTAGAGATAGGGGACTAGGGGGCTCCTACGAGCAGTACTTC
TRBJ2-7 | TRBV7-9 | TRBD2 | many | CASSLISGKQTSYEQYF | TGTGCCAGCAGCTTGATCAGCGGGAAGCAGACCTCCTACGAGCAGTACTTC
TRBJ2-2 | TRBV12-2 | NA | NA | CASRLGGTHLDIGELFF | TGTGCAAGTCGCTTAGGTGGGACTCACTTGGATATCGGGGAGCTGTTTTTT
TRBJ2-3 | TRBV7-2 | NA | few | CASSLDYHTDTQYF | TGTGCCAGCAGCTTAGACTACCACACAGATACGCAGTATTTT
TRBJ2-5 | TRBV27 | TRBD2 | many | CASSRSGRARETQYF | TGTGCCAGCAGCCGTAGCGGGAGGGCCAGAGAGACCCAGTACTTC